Listed below are T cell receptor beta chains from one sample, sequenced in a study of PD-L1 blockade in urothelial cancer. This table comes from immunoSEQ multiplex PCR, and its TCRdb copy is limited to in-frame clones, with some not included. The sample comprises some 32,000 clones, around 80% of which are singletons, and roughly 29% rests with the top ten. Here the sequenced sample was PBMCs, taken around atezolizumab (anti-PD-L1) treatment. These receptors were taken from a man aged 55 to 70 with urothelial cancer. CDR3s include the opening cysteine and the closing phenylalanine or tryptophan. D genes are given only for firm matches. For some rows the clone size is stated as once, few or many, or as a class when expanded; others skip it.

CDR3nt: TGCGCCAGCAGCTACTTTCGGGGGTCCGGAACAACTAATGAAAAACTGTTTTTT
CDR3aa: CASSYFRGSGTTNEKLFF
v_gene: TRBV5-1
j_gene: TRBJ1-4
abundance: once
d_gene: .

CDR3nt: TGTGCCTGGAACCAGATTAGCACAGATACGCAGTATTTT
CDR3aa: CAWNQISTDTQYF
v_gene: TRBV30
j_gene: TRBJ2-3
abundance: .
d_gene: .

CDR3nt: TGTGCCAGCTCACCACCCCAGCGGGAGGGCCAGTATTTT
CDR3aa: CASSPPQREGQYF
v_gene: TRBV18
j_gene: TRBJ2-3
abundance: .
d_gene: TRBD2

CDR3nt: TGTGCCAGCGGGAGCGGGGGGGCGCGTGACACCGGGGAGCTGTTTTTT
CDR3aa: CASGSGGARDTGELFF
v_gene: TRBV9
j_gene: TRBJ2-2
abundance: .
d_gene: TRBD2

CDR3nt: TGCGCCAGCAGCCCAGGACAGGTCGGATACACTGAAGCTTTCTTT
CDR3aa: CASSPGQVGYTEAFF
v_gene: TRBV5-1
j_gene: TRBJ1-1
abundance: .
d_gene: TRBD1

CDR3nt: TGTGCCAGCAGCGCACTGGGGCAGGGACTTGAAGCTTTCTTT
CDR3aa: CASSALGQGLEAFF
v_gene: TRBV2
j_gene: TRBJ1-1
abundance: .
d_gene: .

CDR3nt: TGCGCCAGCAGCTTAGCCGGGAGCTACGAGCAGTACTTC
CDR3aa: CASSLAGSYEQYF
v_gene: TRBV5-1
j_gene: TRBJ2-7
abundance: .
d_gene: .

CDR3nt: TGTGCCAGTAACGACAGGGATCGTCAGCCCCAGCATTTT
CDR3aa: CASNDRDRQPQHF
v_gene: TRBV19
j_gene: TRBJ1-5
abundance: few
d_gene: TRBD1

CDR3nt: TGTGCCTGGAGGACAGGACTCCCCCTCCACTTT
CDR3aa: CAWRTGLPLHF
v_gene: TRBV30
j_gene: TRBJ1-6
abundance: .
d_gene: .

CDR3nt: TGTGCCACCAGCGGGAGAGATACGCAGTATTTT
CDR3aa: CATSGRDTQYF
v_gene: TRBV15
j_gene: TRBJ2-3
abundance: once
d_gene: .

CDR3nt: TGTGCCAGCAGCTCCAGGGGAGCGGACGAAAAACTGTTTTTT
CDR3aa: CASSSRGADEKLFF
v_gene: TRBV7-6
j_gene: TRBJ1-4
abundance: .
d_gene: .

CDR3nt: TGTGCCAGCAGCTCTCCAGCCTACGAGCAGTACTTC
CDR3aa: CASSSPAYEQYF
v_gene: TRBV7-9
j_gene: TRBJ2-7
abundance: .
d_gene: .

CDR3nt: TGCGCCAGCCACGTCCCGGGACAGGGTCAGCCCCAGCATTTT
CDR3aa: CASHVPGQGQPQHF
v_gene: TRBV10-1
j_gene: TRBJ1-5
abundance: .
d_gene: TRBD1

CDR3nt: TGTGCCAGTAGTGCAGCGGGAGGATACAATGAGCAGTTCTTC
CDR3aa: CASSAAGGYNEQFF
v_gene: TRBV19
j_gene: TRBJ2-1
abundance: .
d_gene: TRBD2

CDR3nt: TGTGCCTGGAGTGTACTGGGAGGAACTGAAGCTTTCTTT
CDR3aa: CAWSVLGGTEAFF
v_gene: TRBV30
j_gene: TRBJ1-1
abundance: few
d_gene: .

CDR3nt: TGTGCCAGTAGAAGAAGTGGAAACACCATATATTTT
CDR3aa: CASRRSGNTIYF
v_gene: TRBV6-1
j_gene: TRBJ1-3
abundance: once
d_gene: .

CDR3nt: TGTGCCAGCAGAGACAGGGGGCTTGTATATGAGCAGTTCTTC
CDR3aa: CASRDRGLVYEQFF
v_gene: TRBV27
j_gene: TRBJ2-1
abundance: .
d_gene: TRBD1

CDR3nt: TGTGCCAGCAAGCGGGGCCAAAGGGAATCAACAGAGACCCAGTACTTC
CDR3aa: CASKRGQRESTETQYF
v_gene: TRBV11-2
j_gene: TRBJ2-5
abundance: .
d_gene: TRBD2

CDR3nt: TGTGCCAGCAGCCAGACTAGCGCTCCTTCAGAGACCCAGTACTTC
CDR3aa: CASSQTSAPSETQYF
v_gene: TRBV7-2
j_gene: TRBJ2-5
abundance: .
d_gene: TRBD2

CDR3nt: TGTGCCTGGAGCCTATCGGGTTACAATGAGCAGTTCTTC
CDR3aa: CAWSLSGYNEQFF
v_gene: TRBV30
j_gene: TRBJ2-1
abundance: .
d_gene: .

CDR3nt: TGCGCCAGCAGCCGGGGGGTAGCGGGAGGACTCACAGATACGCAGTATTTT
CDR3aa: CASSRGVAGGLTDTQYF
v_gene: TRBV4-1
j_gene: TRBJ2-3
abundance: .
d_gene: TRBD2

CDR3nt: TGCGCCAGCAGCTTGGGGGGAGTTAGCACAGATACGCAGTATTTT
CDR3aa: CASSLGGVSTDTQYF
v_gene: TRBV5-1
j_gene: TRBJ2-3
abundance: .
d_gene: .

CDR3nt: TGTGCCAGCAGCGTAGCTCTGGGGACTTCTGAAGCTTTCTTT
CDR3aa: CASSVALGTSEAFF
v_gene: TRBV9
j_gene: TRBJ1-1
abundance: few
d_gene: .

CDR3nt: TGTGCCATCAGTCAGAGGACAGGGTACCAAGAGACCCAGTACTTC
CDR3aa: CAISQRTGYQETQYF
v_gene: TRBV10-3
j_gene: TRBJ2-5
abundance: .
d_gene: TRBD1

CDR3nt: TGTGCCTGGAGTAAGGGGGGGAAGGTGGCAGATACGCAGTATTTT
CDR3aa: CAWSKGGKVADTQYF
v_gene: TRBV30
j_gene: TRBJ2-3
abundance: .
d_gene: .

CDR3nt: TGTGCCAGCACCCCCCGGGAGGGGAGTGAAAAACTGTTTTTT
CDR3aa: CASTPREGSEKLFF
v_gene: TRBV7-8
j_gene: TRBJ1-4
abundance: .
d_gene: .